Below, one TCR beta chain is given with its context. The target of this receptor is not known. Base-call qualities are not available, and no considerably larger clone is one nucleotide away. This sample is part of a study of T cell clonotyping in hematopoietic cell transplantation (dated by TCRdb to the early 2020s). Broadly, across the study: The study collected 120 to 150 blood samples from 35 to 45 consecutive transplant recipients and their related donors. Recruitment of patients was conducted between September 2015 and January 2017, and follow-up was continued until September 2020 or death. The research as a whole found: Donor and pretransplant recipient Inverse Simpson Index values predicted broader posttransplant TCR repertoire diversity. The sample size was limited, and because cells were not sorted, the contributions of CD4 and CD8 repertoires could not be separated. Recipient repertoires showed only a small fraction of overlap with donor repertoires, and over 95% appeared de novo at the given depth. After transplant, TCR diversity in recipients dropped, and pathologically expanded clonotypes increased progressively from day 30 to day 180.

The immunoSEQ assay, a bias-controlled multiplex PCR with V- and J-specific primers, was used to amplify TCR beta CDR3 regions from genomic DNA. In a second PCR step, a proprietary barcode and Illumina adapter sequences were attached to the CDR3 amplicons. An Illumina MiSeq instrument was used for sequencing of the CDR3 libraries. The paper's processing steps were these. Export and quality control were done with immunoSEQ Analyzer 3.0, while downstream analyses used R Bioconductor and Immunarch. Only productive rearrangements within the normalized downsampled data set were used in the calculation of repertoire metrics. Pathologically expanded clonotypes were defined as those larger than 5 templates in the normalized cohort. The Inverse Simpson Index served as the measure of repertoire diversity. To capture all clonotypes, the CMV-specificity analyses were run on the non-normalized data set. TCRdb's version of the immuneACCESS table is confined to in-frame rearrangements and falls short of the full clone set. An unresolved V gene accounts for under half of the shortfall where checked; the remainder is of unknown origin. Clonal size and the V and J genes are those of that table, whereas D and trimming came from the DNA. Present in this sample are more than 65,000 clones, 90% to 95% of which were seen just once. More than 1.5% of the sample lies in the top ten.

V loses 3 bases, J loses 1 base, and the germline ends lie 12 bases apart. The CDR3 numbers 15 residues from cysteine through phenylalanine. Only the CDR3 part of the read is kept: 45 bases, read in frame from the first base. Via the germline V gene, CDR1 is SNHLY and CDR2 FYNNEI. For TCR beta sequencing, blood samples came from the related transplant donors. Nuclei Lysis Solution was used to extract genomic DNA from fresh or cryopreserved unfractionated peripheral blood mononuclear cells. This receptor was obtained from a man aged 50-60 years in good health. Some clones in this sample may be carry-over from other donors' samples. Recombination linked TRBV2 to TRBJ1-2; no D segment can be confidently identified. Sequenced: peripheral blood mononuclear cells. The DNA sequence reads TGTGCCAGCAGTGATCAACAGAACCTTAACTATGGCTACACCTTC. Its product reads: CASSDQQNLNYGYTF.